The text below deals with one T cell receptor (beta chain). Germline loops: CDR1 SGHKS, CDR2 YYEKEE (reference sequence). Trimming cost V 4 bases and J 4 bases, with 14 bases left between them. This CDR3 contains 15 residues. The record originates from a study of T cell clones after liver transplantation. Study-level background: Timepoints were pre-transplant, pre-withdrawal, and after withdrawal was completed or failed.

This table comes from immunoSEQ multiplex PCR, and its TCRdb copy is limited to in-frame clones, with some not included. Among roughly 80,000 clones listed, over 65% were seen once. The source of this sequence is a human patient who received a liver transplant. The graft donor may be the source of some T cells. The sequenced sample was CD4+ T cells from blood, obtained at the 22-month timepoint. This chain links TRBV5-5 with TRBJ1-4, with D unclear. CDR3 residues: CASSVGWDNNEKLFF. Here the CDR3 DNA reads TGTGCCAGCAGCGTCGGCTGGGATAATAATGAAAAACTGTTTTTT.